This T cell receptor (beta chain) was sequenced in a study of T cell repertoires in cytomegalovirus infection. Looking at the study overall: CMV infection and matching HLA type were both indicated by public TCR beta signatures. Study-level findings and limits: Cumulative public TCR beta family frequency identified CMV carriers with the relevant HLA. The ex vivo response was dominated by HLA-C-restricted CMV-specific TCR beta clonotypes.

This clonotype was found many times. Its antigen is still unknown. The CDR3 has 15 amino acids. From germline, CDR1 is SGHNT and CDR2 YYREEE (reference sequence). Trimming cost V 4 bases and J 0 bases, with 14 bases left between them. One entry per CDR3 protein results from TCRdb running MiXCR on the reads. The repertoire holds tens of thousands of distinct CDR3 sequences, with 3% to 4.5% as singletons. Sequenced input: PBMCs. The V gene is TRBV5-4, the J gene TRBJ2-7; D remains ambiguous. The sequence came from a human donor in good health (CMV status not recorded). Some clones in this sample may be carry-over from other donors' samples. The CDR3 nucleotides are TGTGCCAGCAGCCCGCGCCCGGCGTCCTCCTACGAGCAGTACTTC. It yields the protein CASSPRPASSYEQYF.